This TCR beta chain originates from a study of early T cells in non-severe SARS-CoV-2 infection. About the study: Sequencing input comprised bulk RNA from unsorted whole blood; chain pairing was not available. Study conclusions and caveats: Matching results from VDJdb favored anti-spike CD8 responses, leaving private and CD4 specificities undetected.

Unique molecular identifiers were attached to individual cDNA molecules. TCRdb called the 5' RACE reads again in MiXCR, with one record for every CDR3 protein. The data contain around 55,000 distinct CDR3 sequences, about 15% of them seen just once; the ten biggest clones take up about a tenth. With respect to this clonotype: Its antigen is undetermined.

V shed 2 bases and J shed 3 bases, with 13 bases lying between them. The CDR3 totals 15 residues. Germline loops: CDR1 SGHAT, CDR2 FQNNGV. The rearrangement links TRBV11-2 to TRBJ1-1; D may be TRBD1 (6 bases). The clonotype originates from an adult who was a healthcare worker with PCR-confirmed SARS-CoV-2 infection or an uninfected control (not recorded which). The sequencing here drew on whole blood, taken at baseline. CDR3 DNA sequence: TGTGCCAGCAGCTTAAATATCGGGGGGCACACTGAAGCTTTCTTT. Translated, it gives CASSLNIGGHTEAFF.